The 30 T cell receptor beta chains listed next were all sequenced from one sample in a study of blood T cell repertoires in COVID-19 (dated by TCRdb to about 2020). Library method: the immunoSEQ multiplex PCR assay. In TCRdb, the immuneACCESS table is reduced to in-frame sequences with V and J assigned. These tables do not hold every clone; where another copy was compared, an unresolved V gene accounts for under half, and the others remain unexplained. The sample has about 55,000 clones on record, approximately 85% of them singletons. The ten largest clones take up roughly 15% of the sample. Material: peripheral blood. Receptor source: a human donor in a cohort sampled during active COVID-19.

This clone was observed once. The chain recombines TRBV28 with TRBJ1-5; 7 bases align to TRBD1. Germline CDR1 reads MDHEN; CDR2 reads SYDVKM. The CDR3 sequence is 13 residues long. The ends lost 6 bases at V and 4 bases at J; junction bases unmatched: 3. CDR3 amino acids: CASRLDRNQPQHF. The CDR3 coding sequence is TGTGCCAGCAGACTGGACAGGAATCAGCCCCAGCATTTT. Combining the CDR3 with reference TRBV28 and TRBJ1-5 gives the whole variable domain DVKVTQSSRYLVKRTGEKVFLECVQDMDHENMFWYRQDPGLGLRLIYFSYDVKMKEKGDIPEGYSVSREKKERFSLILESASTNQTSMYLCASRLDRNQPQHFGDGTRLSIL.

V and J are TRBV20-1 and TRBJ2-7; unclear D gene. This CDR3 is 11 amino acids long. Germline V gene data show CDR1 as DFQATT and CDR2 as SNEGSKA (reference sequence). Trimming removed 7 bases at V and 4 bases at J, with 11 bases between. CDR3 sequence reads: CSGGRGYEQYF. CDR3 nucleotides: TGCAGTGGAGGCCGAGGTTACGAGCAGTACTTC.

J is TRBJ2-1 and V is TRBV5-1; D uncertain. CDR3 length: 14 amino acids. Germline loops: CDR1 SGHRS, CDR2 YFSETQ. V lost 5 bases and J lost 10, with 19 bases in between. The CDR3 coding sequence is TGCGCCAGCAGGCCAGGCGCCGGTAGTGGGGAGCAGTTCTTC. Protein sequence: CASRPGAGSGEQFF.

This clone was recorded once. The chain joins TRBV3-1 (or the pseudogene TRBV3-2) to TRBJ2-7, with 11 bases lining up with TRBD1. The germline CDR1 and CDR2 sequences are LGHDT and YNNKEL (reference sequence). J lost 7 bases, V lost 1 base, and 6 bases had no gene match. There are 15 residues in the CDR3. The CDR3 bases are TGTGCCAGCAGCCAAGCAGGACAGGGGGCGCGAGAGCAGTACTTC. This codes for CASSQAGQGAREQYF.

This clone was counted only a few times. The chain has TRBV6-5 and TRBJ1-2; 7 bases fit TRBD1. The trim removed 7 bases at V and 7 bases at J, leaving 9 bases unmatched. There are 13 residues in the CDR3. Looked up from germline, CDR1 is MNHEY and CDR2 is SVGAGI. The CDR3 sequence is CASKLQGHGGYTF. CDR3 DNA sequence: TGTGCCAGCAAACTACAGGGGCATGGTGGCTACACCTTC.

This chain connects TRBV6-5 to TRBJ1-1; possible D gene TRBD1, 6 bases. This CDR3 region has 13 residues. The germline V gene encodes CDR1 MNHEY and CDR2 SVGAGI. V lost 7 bases to trimming and J lost 3 bases, with 12 bases between them. The CDR3 nucleotides are TGTGCCAGCACCCGGACAGATGACACTGAAGCTTTCTTT. Amino acids: CASTRTDDTEAFF.

This clone ranks as medium-sized. The chain is built from TRBV19 and TRBJ2-1; TRBD2 matches 10 bases. Germline assignment: CDR1 LNHDA and CDR2 SQIVND (reference sequence). The CDR3 spans 15 residues. Trimming at V came to 6 bases and at J to 3 bases, leaving 5 bases not matched to a gene. Here the CDR3 reads CASSPSGGLYNEQFF. The CDR3 nucleotides read TGTGCCAGTAGCCCTAGCGGGGGCCTCTACAATGAGCAGTTCTTC.

This CDR3 reads CASSYSGTGNNSPLHF. In nucleotides, the CDR3 is TGTGCCAGCAGTTACTCCGGAACAGGGAATAATTCACCCCTCCACTTT. The chain links TRBV6-5 to TRBJ1-6; D perhaps matches TRBD1 (6 bases). V dropped 0 bases and J dropped 5 bases, with 11 bases sitting between them. Germline V lookup: CDR1 MNHEY, CDR2 SVGAGI. This CDR3 has 16 amino acids.

This clone was counted a few times. The same CDR3 arises from other DNA sequences in this sample as well. V usage is TRBV7-6 and J usage is TRBJ2-5, with D possibly being TRBD1 (6 bases). Germline V gene data show CDR1 as SGHVS and CDR2 as FNYEAQ. Between the trimmed V and J ends, which lost 5 bases and 0 bases, there was a span of 13 bases. CDR3 length: 15 residues. In DNA, the CDR3 is TGTGCCAGCAGCCGCAGGGGCGGGTACCAAGAGACCCAGTACTTC. It specifies CASSRRGGYQETQYF.

The chain couples TRBV9 to TRBJ2-7; D perhaps matches TRBD2 (6 bases). Germline loops: CDR1 SGDLS, CDR2 YYNGEE. The CDR3 covers 13 residues. The ends were cut back, 4 bases at V and 2 bases at J, with 10 bases in the middle. The CDR3: CASSTGTAYEQYF. The CDR3 DNA reads as TGTGCCAGCAGCACGGGGACTGCCTACGAGCAGTACTTC.

The V and J genes are TRBV19 and TRBJ1-5; D is possibly TRBD1 (6 bases). V lost 6 bases to trimming and J lost 12 bases, with 30 bases between them. CDR3 length: 17 residues. CDR1 is LNHDA, CDR2 SQIVND, per germline (reference sequence). CDR3 protein: CASSPPGGGPYLGLQHF. CDR3 coding DNA: TGTGCCAGTAGCCCGCCGGGAGGGGGACCTTATCTTGGGCTCCAGCATTTT.

The V call is TRBV11-3, the J call TRBJ2-1; D might be TRBD2 (6 bases). With 1 base removed from V and 2 bases from J, the gap between germline ends came to 9 bases. Germline-derived CDR1 and CDR2 are SGHNT and YENEEA. The CDR3 is 15 residues long. The CDR3 is CASSLAGVPYNEQFF. The CDR3 DNA follows: TGTGCCAGCAGCTTAGCGGGGGTTCCCTACAATGAGCAGTTCTTC.

V is TRBV7-2 and J is TRBJ2-1; D not certain. Germline values: CDR1 SGHTA, CDR2 FQGNSA. The CDR3 consists of 15 residues. V lost 3 bases and J lost 6, with 15 bases in between. As DNA, the CDR3 is TGTGCCAGCAGCTTTCAGTTCGGCGGCCTCAATGAGCAGTTCTTC. This encodes CASSFQFGGLNEQFF.

This rearrangement joins TRBV14 to TRBJ2-1; 7 nucleotides line up with TRBD1. J lost 6 bases, V lost 1 base, and 6 bases had no gene match. There are 15 residues in the CDR3. Germline V gene data show CDR1 as SGHDN and CDR2 as FVKESK. The CDR3 sequence is CASSQARGRGNEQFF. The DNA of the CDR3 is TGTGCCAGCAGCCAAGCTAGGGGGCGCGGCAATGAGCAGTTCTTC.

The CDR3, as DNA: TGTGCCAGCAGTATGGCCGACAGGGGGCGCTTCGGCTACACCTTC. Its protein is CASSMADRGRFGYTF. The chain uses TRBV6-5 and TRBJ1-2, with 10 positions matching TRBD1. The germline gives CDR1 MNHEY, CDR2 SVGAGI. V was pared by 5 bases and J by 8 bases, with 11 bases of the junction left unmatched. This CDR3 is built from 15 residues.

The chain employs TRBV11-2 and TRBJ1-2, with a tentative D call TRBD1 (5 bases). CDR1 SGHAT and CDR2 FQNNGV come from the germline V gene. V was pared by 5 bases and J by 3 bases, with 10 bases between. The CDR3 sequence is 13 residues long. This chain's CDR3 is CASSTDRDYGYTF. CDR3 nucleotide sequence: TGTGCCAGCAGCACCGACAGAGACTATGGCTACACCTTC. The full variable domain, its missing parts supplied by reference TRBV11-2 and TRBJ1-2, is EAGVAQSPRYKIIEKRQSVAFWCNPISGHATLYWYQQILGQGPKLLIQFQNNGVVDDSQLPKDRFSAERLKGVDSTLKIQPAKLEDSAVYLCASSTDRDYGYTFGSGTRLTVV.

In its sample, this clone was seen a few times. The chain has TRBV5-4 and TRBJ2-7; 7 nucleotides line up with TRBD2. J lost 0 bases, V lost 2 bases, and 5 bases had no gene match. Germline V gene lookup returns CDR1 SGHNT and CDR2 YYREEE (reference sequence). CDR3 length: 15 amino acids. As DNA, the CDR3 is TGTGCCAGCAGCTTAAGCGGGGCCCTCTCCTACGAGCAGTACTTC. Its protein is CASSLSGALSYEQYF.

The chain links TRBV12-3 or TRBV12-4 to TRBJ2-5; no reliable D call. V was clipped by 4 bases and J by 5 bases, with 5 bases between them. The CDR3 has 11 amino acids. For the CDR3, the DNA is TGTGCCAGCAGTTCCGGGGAGACCCAGTACTTC. It codes for CASSSGETQYF.

The rearrangement links TRBV18 to TRBJ1-1; D is uncertain. V lost 1 base and J lost 7, with 7 bases in between. Per germline, CDR1 KGHSH and CDR2 LQKENI. The length of the CDR3 is 12 residues. The CDR3 sequence: CASSPQRGEAFF. CDR3 in DNA: TGTGCCAGCTCACCACAAAGAGGTGAAGCTTTCTTT.

The rearrangement joins TRBV5-4 to TRBJ2-6, with D possibly TRBD1 on 6 matching bases. Per germline, CDR1 SGHNT and CDR2 YYREEE (reference sequence). CDR3 length: 13 amino acids. Trimming removed 9 bases at V and 0 bases at J, with 7 bases between. In nucleotides, the CDR3 is TGTGCCACAGGGGCCTCTGGGGCCAACGTCCTGACTTTC. Protein: CATGASGANVLTF.

This clone was found once. The genes are TRBV7-9 and TRBJ1-1; 9 positions match TRBD1. CDR3 size: 17 residues. V dropped 5 bases and J dropped 5; count of bases not matched to a gene: 15. CDR1 SEHNR and CDR2 FQNEAQ come from the germline V gene (reference sequence). The CDR3 here is CASSPKGQGSRITEAFF. In DNA form, the CDR3 reads TGTGCCAGCAGCCCAAAGGGACAGGGATCTCGTATAACTGAAGCTTTCTTT.

The chain couples TRBV3-1 (or the pseudogene TRBV3-2) to TRBJ1-2; TRBD1 matches at 9 bases. Looked up from germline, CDR1 is LGHDT and CDR2 is YNNKEL (reference sequence). The junction had 15 bases not matched to a gene; V was cut back by 2 bases and J by 2 bases. The CDR3 loop spans 19 amino acids. In nucleotides, the CDR3 is TGTGCCAGCAGCCAATTTCATTGGGACAGGGAAGAAATGAACTATGGCTACACCTTC. Translation gives CASSQFHWDREEMNYGYTF.

This clone was seen only a few times. The CDR3, as DNA: TGTGCCAGCAGGCCCCGGACTAGTCGTGGTTCCTACAATGAGCAGTTCTTC. Its protein product is CASRPRTSRGSYNEQFF. The rearrangement joins TRBV11-2 to TRBJ2-1; 7 bases align to TRBD2. After removal of 6 bases from V and 1 base from J, the junction contained 12 bases not matched to a gene. The germline V gene has CDR1 SGHAT and CDR2 FQNNGV. The CDR3 totals 17 residues.

The V call is TRBV6-1, the J call TRBJ1-4; D gene ambiguous. Trimming pared 2 bases from V and 8 bases from J, leaving 15 bases between. Germline CDR1 and CDR2: MNHNS and SASEGT. This CDR3 is 15 amino acids long. The DNA for the CDR3 is TGTGCCAGCAGTGAACAAGACGGGGAGGAAGAAAAACTGTTTTTT. It translates to CASSEQDGEEEKLFF.

This chain uses TRBV6-5 with TRBJ2-4, with 8 positions matching TRBD1. The germline CDR1 and CDR2 sequences are MNHEY and SVGAGI. V dropped 2 bases and J dropped 9; count of bases not matched to a gene: 6. The CDR3 is 14 amino acids. The CDR3 is CASSYAGGQGIQYF. The CDR3 DNA reads TGTGCCAGCAGTTACGCAGGGGGCCAGGGCATTCAGTACTTC.

The chain is built from TRBV6-6 and TRBJ1-6; a weak D match, TRBD1 (5 bases). This CDR3 is built from 15 residues. In germline, CDR1 is MNHNY, CDR2 SVGAGI (reference sequence). V dropped 2 bases and J dropped 9 bases, with 14 bases sitting between them. CDR3 bases: TGTGCCAGCAGTTACGCAGGGTCCATCGGTTCACCCCTCCACTTT. Protein product: CASSYAGSIGSPLHF.

The V gene is TRBV3-1 (or the pseudogene TRBV3-2), the J gene TRBJ2-5, with D possibly matching TRBD2 (6 bases). This CDR3 is built from 13 residues. V was cut by 8 bases and J by 2 bases, with 12 bases left in between. Germline V gene data show CDR1 as LGHDT and CDR2 as YNNKEL (reference sequence). CDR3 in amino acids: CASGPGTQETQYF. The CDR3 nucleotides read TGTGCCAGCGGCCCAGGGACTCAAGAGACCCAGTACTTC.

The chain employs TRBV5-1 and TRBJ1-1; tentative D call: TRBD1 (6 bases). V was clipped by 4 bases and J by 2 bases, with 18 bases between them. CDR3 length equals 16 residues. The germline CDR1 and CDR2 sequences are SGHRS and YFSETQ. Here the CDR3 reads CASSPLAGGQNTEAFF. The CDR3 nucleotides are TGCGCCAGCAGCCCCCTCGCGGGGGGCCAAAACACTGAAGCTTTCTTT.

The V call is TRBV3-1 (or the pseudogene TRBV3-2), the J call TRBJ2-1; 10 bases line up with TRBD2. Per the germline V gene, CDR1 is LGHDT and CDR2 is YNNKEL (reference sequence). The CDR3 covers 16 residues. The V and J ends lost 1 base and 7 bases, in that order; junction bases with no gene match: 7. DNA for the CDR3: TGTGCCAGCAGCCAAGTCTCTAGCGGGAGTAGGAATGAGCAGTTCTTC. The encoded protein is CASSQVSSGSRNEQFF.

This chain uses TRBV4-1 with TRBJ2-3; D remains unclear. The germline V gene has CDR1 MGHRA and CDR2 YSYEKL. The ends were cut back, 0 bases at V and 10 bases at J, with 11 bases in the middle. CDR3 length equals 13 residues. CDR3 loop: CASSQDHTPAQYF. The CDR3 DNA follows: TGCGCCAGCAGCCAAGATCACACCCCAGCGCAGTATTTT.